The sequence of this T cell receptor (beta chain) was determined in a study of T cell repertoires in cytomegalovirus infection. Overall study context: It was the public TCR beta signatures that indicated both CMV infection and matching HLA type.

Regarding the study as a whole: Dominating the ex vivo response were TCR beta clonotypes that were CMV-specific and HLA-C-restricted. Adding up the frequency of public TCR beta families identified people who carried CMV plus the relevant HLA.

The V gene end was trimmed by 5 bases and the J gene end by 0 bases; junction bases not matched to a gene: 7. The CDR3 has 15 amino acids. CDR1 and CDR2 from the germline V gene are MDHEN and SYDVKM. One entry per CDR3 protein results from TCRdb running MiXCR on the reads. The sample holds about 260,000 distinct CDR3 sequences, roughly 13% seen once. Ten or more counts support this clonotype. Its cognate antigen is unknown. The source of this sequence is a human donor in good health (CMV status not recorded). Some clones in this sample may be carry-over from other donors' samples. The chain employs TRBV28 and TRBJ2-7; 7 nucleotides line up with TRBD1. The sample comprised PBMCs. The CDR3 coding sequence is TGTGCCAGCAGTCTAATGGGACAGATCTCCTACGAGCAGTACTTC. It encodes CASSLMGQISYEQYF.